This TCR beta chain was documented in a study of CD8 T cells in ankylosing spondylitis. This clonotype showed up many times. Mismatch with germline at one junction end may stem from a read error. Looked up from germline, CDR1 is MNHEY and CDR2 is SMNVEV (reference sequence). The CDR3 has 12 amino acids. TCRdb re-called the 5' RACE reads with MiXCR, one entry per CDR3 protein. The sample lists just over 350,000 distinct CDR3 sequences; 20% to 25% were seen once. The receptor was derived from a male donor with ankylosing spondylitis or in good health (not recorded which). Sequenced sample: blood, either unsorted or a sorted T cell fraction (not recorded which). The rearrangement joins TRBV27 to TRBJ2-7; D possibly corresponds to TRBD1 (5 bases). The CDR3: CASSLSGNEQYF. CDR3 coding DNA: TGTGCCAGCAGCTTATCAGGGAACGAGCAGTACTTC.